This TCR beta chain is from a study of T cell responses to AZD1222 COVID-19 vaccine. Regarding this clone: Its antigen is as yet unknown.

Findings of the study overall: Reports indicate that nearly half of spike-specific TCRs are directed at unmutated variant regions. Repertoires in all cases were sampled only once the peak T cell response had passed. Recipients of AZD1222 seropositive at baseline numbered only 5 or 6.

Second-dose groups at about 4 or about 12 weeks were pooled. TCRdb keeps only in-frame clones here, not all; method: immunoSEQ multiplex PCR. The table lists around 83,000 clones, about nine tenths of them singletons. Sequenced material: peripheral blood, taken 28 days after the second AZD1222 dose. The sequence was obtained from an adult who received the AZD1222 COVID-19 vaccine.

In nucleotides, the CDR3 is TGTGCCAGCAGCCTCGGGACAGGGGGAGGCTACGAGCAGTACTTC. This translates into CASSLGTGGGYEQYF. J is TRBJ2-7 and V is TRBV9; TRBD1 aligns across 11 bases. V lost 4 bases, J lost 3 bases, and 6 bases stayed unmatched. From germline, CDR1 is SGDLS and CDR2 YYNGEE. This CDR3 is 15 amino acids long.